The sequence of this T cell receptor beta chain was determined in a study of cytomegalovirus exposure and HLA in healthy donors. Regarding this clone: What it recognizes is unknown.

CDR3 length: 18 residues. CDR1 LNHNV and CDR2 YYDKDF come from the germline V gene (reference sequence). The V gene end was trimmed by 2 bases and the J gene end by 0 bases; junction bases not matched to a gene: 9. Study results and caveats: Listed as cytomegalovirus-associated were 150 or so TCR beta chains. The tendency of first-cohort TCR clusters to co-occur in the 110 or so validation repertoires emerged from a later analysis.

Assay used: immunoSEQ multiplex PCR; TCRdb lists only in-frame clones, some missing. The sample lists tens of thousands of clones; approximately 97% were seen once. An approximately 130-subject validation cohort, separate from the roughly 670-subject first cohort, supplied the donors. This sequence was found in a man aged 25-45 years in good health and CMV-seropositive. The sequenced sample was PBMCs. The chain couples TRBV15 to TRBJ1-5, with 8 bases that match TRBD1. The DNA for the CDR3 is TGTGCCACCAGCAGAACAGACAGGGGCGTTGCTAGCAATCAGCCCCAGCATTTT. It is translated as CATSRTDRGVASNQPQHF.